The rows below give T cell receptor beta chains drawn from one sample of a study of blood T cell repertoires in COVID-19. Generated by immunoSEQ multiplex PCR, the TCRdb table keeps only in-frame clones and is missing some. The profile shows about 230,000 clones, approximately 80% of them singletons. Sequenced input: peripheral blood. The receptors were sampled from a woman between 45 and 65 years old with acute or convalescent COVID-19. CDR3s include the opening cysteine and the closing phenylalanine or tryptophan. Each record gives: V gene, J gene, clone size, D gene, CDR3 protein, CDR3 DNA. The D gene is left open where the match is weak. The size field is filled for only some rows; it gives once, few, many or a size class.

V: TRBV25-1
J: TRBJ1-4
size: few
D: TRBD1
CDR3: CATRGGSEKLFF
DNA: TGTGCCACCAGGGGGGGTAGTGAAAAACTGTTTTTT

V: TRBV2
J: TRBJ2-6
size: NA
D: TRBD1
CDR3: CASGGQGAMANVLTF
DNA: TGTGCCAGCGGGGGACAGGGGGCGATGGCCAACGTCCTGACTTTC

V: TRBV3-1/TRBV3-2
J: TRBJ2-2
size: NA
D: TRBD1
CDR3: CASSQSWDSTGELFF
DNA: TGTGCCAGCAGCCAATCCTGGGACAGCACCGGGGAGCTGTTTTTT

V: TRBV5-1
J: TRBJ2-1
size: NA
D: NA
CDR3: CASSFDSGANEQFF
DNA: TGCGCCAGCAGCTTTGACAGTGGGGCCAATGAGCAGTTCTTC

V: TRBV2
J: TRBJ2-2
size: NA
D: TRBD2
CDR3: CASLREGRGTGELFF
DNA: TGTGCCAGCTTGCGGGAGGGCCGGGGCACCGGGGAGCTGTTTTTT

V: TRBV5-1
J: TRBJ1-1
size: NA
D: TRBD1
CDR3: CASSTTGEIVPEAFF
DNA: TGCGCCAGCAGCACGACAGGGGAAATCGTCCCTGAAGCTTTCTTT

V: TRBV6-1
J: TRBJ2-3
size: NA
D: TRBD2
CDR3: CASSGSRTDTQYF
DNA: TGTGCCAGTAGCGGGAGCAGAACAGATACGCAGTATTTT

V: TRBV12-3/TRBV12-4
J: TRBJ2-1
size: few
D: TRBD2
CDR3: CAGGTRYHEQFF
DNA: TGTGCCGGCGGGACTAGATATCATGAGCAGTTCTTC

V: TRBV27
J: TRBJ1-5
size: NA
D: NA
CDR3: CASSLRSPQPQHF
DNA: TGTGCCAGCAGTTTACGCAGTCCTCAGCCCCAGCATTTT

V: TRBV5-1
J: TRBJ2-2
size: NA
D: NA
CDR3: CASSLGGLSGELFF
DNA: TGCGCCAGCAGCTTGGGGGGCCTCTCCGGGGAGCTGTTTTTT

V: TRBV10-1
J: TRBJ1-1
size: once
D: NA
CDR3: CASSEMGDPENTEAFF
DNA: TGCGCCAGCAGTGAGATGGGAGATCCCGAGAACACTGAAGCTTTCTTT

V: TRBV27
J: TRBJ1-5
size: NA
D: TRBD1
CDR3: CASSLTGGYQPQHF
DNA: TGTGCCAGCAGTCTTACAGGGGGATATCAGCCCCAGCATTTT

V: TRBV6-5
J: TRBJ2-2
size: NA
D: NA
CDR3: CASRPGQNTGELFF
DNA: TGTGCCAGCAGACCGGGACAGAACACCGGGGAGCTGTTTTTT

V: TRBV28
J: TRBJ1-2
size: NA
D: NA
CDR3: CASSSPSAGASYGYTF
DNA: TGTGCCAGCAGTTCGCCCTCGGCAGGGGCCAGCTATGGCTACACCTTC

V: TRBV6-5
J: TRBJ2-7
size: NA
D: TRBD1
CDR3: CASSSRDRGSYEQYF
DNA: TGTGCCAGCAGTTCCCGGGACAGGGGATCCTACGAGCAGTACTTC

V: TRBV7-2
J: TRBJ2-2
size: NA
D: TRBD1
CDR3: CASSLGVQGAPTGELFF
DNA: TGTGCCAGCAGCTTAGGCGTACAGGGGGCTCCCACCGGGGAGCTGTTTTTT

V: TRBV2
J: TRBJ1-3
size: few
D: NA
CDR3: CASSEDRSSLNTIYF
DNA: TGTGCCAGCAGTGAAGATCGGTCCTCCCTAAACACCATATATTTT

V: TRBV5-5
J: TRBJ2-7
size: NA
D: NA
CDR3: CASSLGDAGPLRGEQYF
DNA: TGTGCCAGCAGCTTGGGGGATGCGGGTCCCCTCCGGGGCGAGCAGTACTTC

V: TRBV5-4
J: TRBJ1-3
size: NA
D: NA
CDR3: CASSFIGTSGNTIYF
DNA: TGTGCCAGCAGCTTCATAGGGACATCTGGAAACACCATATATTTT

V: TRBV6-5
J: TRBJ1-5
size: NA
D: NA
CDR3: CASNELYDQPQHF
DNA: TGTGCCAGCAACGAGTTGTACGATCAGCCCCAGCATTTT

V: TRBV5-8
J: TRBJ1-2
size: NA
D: NA
CDR3: CASSPGRGNGYTF
DNA: TGTGCCAGCAGCCCAGGAAGGGGAAATGGCTACACCTTC

V: TRBV6-5
J: TRBJ2-1
size: NA
D: NA
CDR3: CASRGTLPNEQFF
DNA: TGTGCCAGCAGGGGGACTCTACCTAATGAGCAGTTCTTC

V: TRBV6-5
J: TRBJ1-2
size: NA
D: TRBD1
CDR3: CASSPGDRARGYTF
DNA: TGTGCCAGCAGTCCGGGGGACAGGGCTCGGGGCTACACCTTC

V: TRBV4-1
J: TRBJ2-2
size: NA
D: TRBD2
CDR3: CASSLEDSGGGELFF
DNA: TGCGCCAGCAGCTTGGAGGACTCGGGGGGAGGGGAGCTGTTTTTT

V: TRBV5-6
J: TRBJ1-1
size: NA
D: NA
CDR3: CASSFDSLNTEAFF
DNA: TGTGCCAGCAGCTTCGACAGTTTGAACACTGAAGCTTTCTTT

V: TRBV27
J: TRBJ2-1
size: NA
D: NA
CDR3: CASSPLSSRRGYNEQFF
DNA: TGTGCCAGCAGTCCTCTTTCCTCGAGACGGGGTTACAATGAGCAGTTCTTC

V: TRBV19
J: TRBJ1-1
size: NA
D: NA
CDR3: CASSIGGENTEAFF
DNA: TGTGCCAGTAGTATCGGGGGGGAGAACACTGAAGCTTTCTTT

V: TRBV7-9
J: TRBJ1-2
size: few
D: TRBD1
CDR3: CASSYRQGRYTF
DNA: TGTGCCAGCAGCTACCGACAGGGCCGCTACACCTTC

V: TRBV28
J: TRBJ2-7
size: once
D: TRBD1
CDR3: CASSFLLGQNSYEQYF
DNA: TGTGCCAGCAGTTTTCTTTTGGGACAGAATTCCTACGAGCAGTACTTC

V: TRBV18
J: TRBJ2-7
size: NA
D: TRBD2
CDR3: CASSPPQRGFSYEQYF
DNA: TGTGCCAGCTCACCCCCGCAGCGGGGGTTCTCCTACGAGCAGTACTTC

V: TRBV6-1
J: TRBJ2-3
size: NA
D: NA
CDR3: CASSEGHGSTDTQYF
DNA: TGTGCCAGCAGTGAAGGTCATGGCAGCACAGATACGCAGTATTTT

V: TRBV3-1/TRBV3-2
J: TRBJ1-6
size: NA
D: NA
CDR3: CASSQEAASSYNSPLHF
DNA: TGTGCCAGCAGCCAAGAGGCCGCCAGCTCCTATAATTCACCCCTCCACTTT

V: TRBV28
J: TRBJ1-2
size: NA
D: TRBD1
CDR3: CASIEPGQGVRQYGYTF
DNA: TGTGCCAGCATCGAACCGGGACAGGGTGTGCGACAGTATGGCTACACCTTC

V: TRBV30
J: TRBJ2-1
size: NA
D: TRBD2
CDR3: CAWGLAGVREQFF
DNA: TGTGCCTGGGGACTAGCGGGAGTAAGGGAGCAGTTCTTC